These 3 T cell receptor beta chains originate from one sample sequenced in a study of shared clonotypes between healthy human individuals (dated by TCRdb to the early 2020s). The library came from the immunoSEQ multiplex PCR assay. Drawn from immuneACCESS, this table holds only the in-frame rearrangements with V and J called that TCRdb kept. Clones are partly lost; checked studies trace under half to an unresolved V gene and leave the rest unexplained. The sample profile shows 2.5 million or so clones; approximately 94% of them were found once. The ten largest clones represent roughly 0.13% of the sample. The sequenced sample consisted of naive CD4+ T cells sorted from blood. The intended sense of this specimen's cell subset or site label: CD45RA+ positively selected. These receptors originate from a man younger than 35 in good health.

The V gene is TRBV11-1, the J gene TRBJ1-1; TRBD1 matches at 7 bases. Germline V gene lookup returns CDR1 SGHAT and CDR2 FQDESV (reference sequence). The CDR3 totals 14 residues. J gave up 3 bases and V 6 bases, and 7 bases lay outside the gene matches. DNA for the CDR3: TGTGCCAGCAGGGCCAGGGGGGCGGACACTGAAGCTTTCTTT. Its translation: CASRARGADTEAFF.

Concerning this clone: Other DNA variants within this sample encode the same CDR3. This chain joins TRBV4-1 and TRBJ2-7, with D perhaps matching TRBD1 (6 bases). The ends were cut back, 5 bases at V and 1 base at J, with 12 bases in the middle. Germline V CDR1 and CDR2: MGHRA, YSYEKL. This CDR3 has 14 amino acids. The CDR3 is CASSLPGQSYEQYF. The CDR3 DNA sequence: TGCGCCAGCAGCTTACCGGGACAATCCTACGAGCAGTACTTC.

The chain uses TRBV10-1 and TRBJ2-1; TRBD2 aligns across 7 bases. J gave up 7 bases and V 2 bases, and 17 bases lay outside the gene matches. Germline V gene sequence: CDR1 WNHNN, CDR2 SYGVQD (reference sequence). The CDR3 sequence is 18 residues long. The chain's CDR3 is CASSEPILKAGVRNEQFF. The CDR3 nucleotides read TGCGCCAGCAGTGAGCCGATCCTCAAGGCGGGAGTAAGGAATGAGCAGTTCTTC.